This TCR beta chain was recovered during a study of T cells in Graves' hyperthyroidism and ophthalmopathy (dated by TCRdb to between 2017 and 2020). About the study as a whole: Peripheral blood was sampled at the time of initial diagnosis, prior to any treatment. To identify distinguishing TCR V-J signatures, a discovery cohort of 100 patients was used, comprising some 43 with Graves' ophthalmopathy and some 60 with stable Graves' hyperthyroidism. Thyroid tissue and blood T-cell repertoires from six Graves' hyperthyroidism patients were also compared in the study. After sampling, hyperthyroidism patients received methimazole starting at 30 mg daily, and ophthalmopathy patients received high-dose intravenous methylprednisolone. The 75 to 100 discovery patients were randomly divided into training and test sets at a 7:3 ratio. Prospective prediction of ophthalmopathy was tested in an independent validation cohort of under 20 hyperthyroidism patients and 17 patients who later progressed to ophthalmopathy. According to the paper, TCR Vbeta CDR3 sequencing was carried out on 135 peripheral blood samples, which came from about 45 ophthalmopathy, approximately 72 hyperthyroidism and approximately 17 progressor patients. Broad study findings and their caveats: In validation, the model predicted progression to ophthalmopathy a median of about 6.5 months before onset, with about 71% sensitivity and more than 72% specificity. A 13 V-J signature model separated ophthalmopathy from stable hyperthyroidism, with roughly 88% sensitivity and 81.08% specificity in cross-validation and 80%/75% in testing. Most expanded thyroid clonotypes (frequency above 0.001) were also detected in blood, a finding suggesting that blood repertoires may reflect thyroid immune responses. No statistical method was used to fix the sample size in advance, and group allocation was not hidden from the investigators.

This clonotype was seen ten or more times. Its antigen remains undetermined. No much larger clone exists at a distance of one base, and base qualities are not known. Including the terminal cysteine and phenylalanine, the CDR3 comprises 11 residues. Only the CDR3 region is kept as DNA, spanning 33 bases read in frame from base 1. CDR1 is given as MNHEY and CDR2 as SVGEGT, both from the germline V gene. The germline ends are 11 bases apart after V is trimmed by 8 bases and J by 8 bases. Graves' hyperthyroidism was defined as stable when no progression to ophthalmopathy occurred over 18 months of follow-up. The hyperthyroidism patients were between 18 and 65 years old and newly diagnosed, with a disease duration of less than 2 months. Any patient with an uncontrolled infection, another autoimmune disease, pregnancy or lactation was excluded. Diagnoses were based on clinical symptoms, serum thyroxine and TRAb, thyroid ultrasound and orbital computed tomography. Ficoll-Paque density gradient centrifugation was used to isolate PBMCs from approximately 10 ml of fresh peripheral blood. Total RNA was extracted with Trizol reagent, and quality was checked on an Agilent 2100 Bioanalyzer.

TCR beta CDR3 regions were amplified from RNA transcripts. The first round of RT-PCR for the TCR CDR3 was performed with the HTBI primer set and the Qiagen OneStep RT-PCR kit. Libraries were constructed in a second round of multiplex PCR, after which size selection and purification were performed. The libraries were sequenced on an Illumina HiSeq2000 using paired-end 100 bp reads. The authors' pipeline ran thus. SOAPnuke was used to process the raw data, throwing out any read that contained adapters or uncalled bases, had a mean Phred below 15, or lacked an exact constant-primer or identifier match. High-quality paired reads were merged using COPE v1.2.5, and each unique nucleotide sequence was defined as a clonotype. Clonotypes were aligned to IMGT TRBV, TRBD and TRBJ reference segments using MiTCR v1.1. Only V-J combinations with frequency above 0.0001, covering about 99% of repertoires, were analysed. A TCS score was defined as the ratio between F50 (clonal expansion) and ExV (chaos), using BLOSUM62-based TCRdist between CDR3 peptides within each V-J. Welch's t-statistics and random forest reduced some 510 V-J features to 13, which were used in a naive Bayes classifier (R e1071). The raw public data were reprocessed by TCRdb itself: fastp quality trimming at Q25, MiXCR clonotype calling, in-frame beta chains only. When rows share a CDR3 protein, they turn into one entry using the most common DNA and genes. It is TCRdb's table, rather than the study itself, that gives the V and J calls and clone size. This sample is represented by roughly 330,000 distinct CDR3 sequences; around a sixth of them were singletons. Around a third of the sample is taken by the ten largest.

This sequence uses TRBV6-2 or TRBV6-3 and TRBJ2-3; the D gene could be either TRBD1 or TRBD2, each agreeing at 5 bases. This sequence originates from a man aged 25 to 40 with Graves' hyperthyroidism. Material: blood. CDR3 region: CASRDGGTQYF. The nucleotides read TGTGCCAGCCGAGATGGGGGTACGCAGTATTTT.